The 30 T cell receptor beta chains presented below share a single source sample, sequenced in a study of response to subunit inactivated influenza vaccine. Using its own MiXCR run on the RT-PCR reads, TCRdb lists one record per CDR3 protein. The table has about 700,000 distinct CDR3 sequences, 15% to 18% seen once. The specimen comprised PBMCs from blood, sampled about 12 days after vaccination. The receptors were sampled from a man in his forties or fifties who received an inactivated influenza vaccine.

The gene calls are TRBV9 and TRBJ2-2; D might be TRBD1 (7 bases). In germline, CDR1 is SGDLS, CDR2 YYNGEE. The CDR3 is made up of 16 amino acids. V lost 1 base and J lost 1, with 11 bases in between. CDR3 sequence reads: CASSVQGGQNTGELFF. In DNA form, the CDR3 reads TGTGCCAGCAGCGTACAGGGGGGTCAGAACACCGGGGAGCTGTTTTTT.

This clonotype was observed a few times. J is TRBJ1-6 and V is TRBV2; possible D gene TRBD1, 5 bases. The germline V and J ends were trimmed by 0 bases and 5 bases, with 5 bases remaining between them. The CDR3 covers 14 residues. The germline gives CDR1 SNHLY, CDR2 FYNNEI. This CDR3 is CASSEATDNSPLHF. CDR3 DNA sequence: TGTGCCAGCAGTGAAGCGACAGATAATTCACCCCTCCACTTT.

This clonotype was observed many times. This sequence joins TRBV7-9 and TRBJ1-1, with unresolved D. This CDR3 region has 12 residues. Trimming left V 5 bases short and J 0 bases short, with 4 bases between. CDR1 and CDR2 from the germline V gene are SEHNR and FQNEAQ (reference sequence). The CDR3 sequence is CASSEMNTEAFF. CDR3 sequence (DNA): TGTGCCAGCAGCGAGATGAACACTGAAGCTTTCTTT.

This clonotype was counted ten times or more. CDR3 nucleotides: TGTGCCAGCAGTTACGTTCAGGGAAACACTGAAGCTTTCTTT. Its translation is CASSYVQGNTEAFF. V is TRBV6-5 and J is TRBJ1-1, with D possibly TRBD1 on 5 matching bases. V was pared by 2 bases and J by 2 bases, with 9 bases between. The V gene's germline CDR1 is MNHEY and CDR2 SVGAGI. The CDR3 runs 14 residues.

V usage is TRBV24-1 and J usage is TRBJ2-7; tentatively, D is TRBD1 (5 bases). The CDR3 runs 13 residues. Germline CDR1 and CDR2: KGHDR and SFDVKD. Trimming shortened V by 2 bases and J by 9 bases, and 13 bases separated the two germline ends. In nucleotides, the CDR3 is TGTGCCACCAGTGATTCCTCCTGGGGCGGGCAGTACTTC. Its protein is CATSDSSWGGQYF.

The chain combines TRBV10-1 with TRBJ2-7, with D maybe TRBD2 (5 bases). Germline CDR1 and CDR2: WNHNN and SYGVQD (reference sequence). This CDR3 is built from 16 residues. Trimming left V 5 bases short and J 0 bases short, with 17 bases between. Here the CDR3 DNA reads TGCGCCAGCAGTCCTACCGGGGTCTCGAGCTCCTACGAGCAGTACTTC. Its protein product is CASSPTGVSSSYEQYF.

This clonotype was detected only a few times. The chain employs TRBV5-1 and TRBJ2-7, with 7 bases aligning to TRBD2. With 4 bases clipped from V and 6 bases from J, the junction kept 4 bases outside the gene matches. Germline loops: CDR1 SGHRS, CDR2 YFSETQ. This CDR3 contains 12 residues. CDR3 loop: CASSHGLGEQYF. DNA of the CDR3: TGCGCCAGCAGCCACGGACTAGGCGAGCAGTACTTC.

The sample holds a few counts of this clonotype. The chain employs TRBV5-1 and TRBJ2-1, with TRBD1 identical over 12 bases. Germline V gene sequence: CDR1 SGHRS, CDR2 YFSETQ. Trimming at V came to 5 bases and at J to 7 bases, leaving 4 bases not matched to a gene. The CDR3 totals 14 residues. The CDR3 spells CASRGQGAGNEQFF. The CDR3 DNA reads TGCGCCAGCAGGGGACAGGGGGCTGGGAATGAGCAGTTCTTC.

The chain has TRBV15 and TRBJ1-1; weak D call: TRBD1 (6 bases). The germline gives CDR1 LNHNV, CDR2 YYDKDF (reference sequence). V was cut by 0 bases and J by 7 bases, with 9 bases left in between. The CDR3 covers 13 residues. DNA for the CDR3: TGTGCCACCAGCAGAGATCAGGGGCGTGAAGCTTTCTTT. Protein sequence: CATSRDQGREAFF.

The chain is built from TRBV7-2 and TRBJ1-4; D unclear. Germline V lookup: CDR1 SGHTA, CDR2 FQGNSA. V lost 4 bases and J 4 bases, leaving 7 bases between the germline ends. The CDR3 sequence is 13 residues long. The CDR3 here is CASSWTDNEKLFF. CDR3 DNA: TGTGCCAGCAGCTGGACGGATAATGAAAAACTGTTTTTT.

The V and J genes are TRBV12-3 or TRBV12-4 and TRBJ1-2; D is undetermined. V lost 5 bases and J lost 6, with 16 bases in between. This CDR3 has 14 residues. CDR3 loop: CASSGPPRRDGYTF. In nucleotides, the CDR3 is TGTGCCAGCAGTGGGCCTCCCCGACGGGATGGCTACACCTTC.

This clonotype was seen more than once but under ten times. The chain employs TRBV12-3 or TRBV12-4 and TRBJ2-7; tentative D call: TRBD2 (6 bases). The CDR3 is made up of 15 amino acids. The V end lost 4 bases, the J end lost 1 base, and 14 bases lay between the germline ends. CDR3 sequence: CASSSGLPPSYEQYF. The CDR3 DNA follows: TGTGCCAGCAGTTCGGGACTCCCTCCGTCCTACGAGCAGTACTTC.

This clonotype turned up a few times. The genes are TRBV10-3 and TRBJ2-1; a possible D gene is TRBD1 (6 bases). This CDR3 comprises 13 residues. V was cut by 7 bases and J by 8 bases, with 15 bases left in between. Germline assignment: CDR1 ENHRY and CDR2 SYGVKD. This CDR3 reads CAITGVRDYEQFF. The CDR3 DNA sequence: TGTGCCATCACAGGGGTTAGGGATTATGAGCAGTTCTTC.

This clonotype was found a few times. J is TRBJ2-5 and V is TRBV4-3, with unresolved D. V was trimmed by 0 bases and J by 5 bases, leaving 7 bases between them. CDR3 length equals 13 residues. The germline gives CDR1 LGHNA, CDR2 YSLEER. CDR3 protein: CASSQELRETQYF. CDR3 nucleotide sequence: TGCGCCAGCAGCCAAGAACTAAGGGAGACCCAGTACTTC.

This clonotype was found many times. V and J are TRBV20-1 and TRBJ1-4; D remains unclear. Germline CDR1 DFQATT, CDR2 SNEGSKA (reference sequence). V was clipped by 2 bases and J by 8 bases, with 15 bases between them. The CDR3 sequence is 14 residues long. CDR3 residues: CSARRGIFEEKLFF. CDR3 nucleotide sequence: TGCAGTGCTAGACGAGGGATCTTTGAGGAAAAACTGTTTTTT.

The gene calls are TRBV6-2 or TRBV6-3 and TRBJ2-2, with 8 bases aligning to TRBD2. The CDR3 sequence is 16 residues long. The trim removed 4 bases at V and 1 base at J, leaving 5 bases unmatched. The germline V gene encodes CDR1 MNHEY and CDR2 SVGEGT. CDR3 sequence: CASSLLAGLNTGELFF. CDR3 coding DNA: TGTGCCAGCAGTTTGTTAGCGGGGCTGAACACCGGGGAGCTGTTTTTT.

The rearrangement joins TRBV4-1 to TRBJ2-1, with 9 bases identical to TRBD2. Looked up from germline, CDR1 is MGHRA and CDR2 is YSYEKL. CDR3 length: 15 amino acids. V was pared by 0 bases and J by 8 bases, with 5 bases of the junction left unmatched. CDR3 sequence: CASSQERTSGYEQFF. The CDR3 DNA reads TGCGCCAGCAGCCAAGAAAGAACTAGCGGGTATGAGCAGTTCTTC.

This clonotype was observed a handful of times. The chain uses TRBV2 and TRBJ2-3; maybe TRBD2 (6 bases). The length of the CDR3 is 13 residues. CDR1 and CDR2 (germline): SNHLY, FYNNEI. Between the trimmed V and J ends, which lost 10 bases and 11 bases, there was a span of 22 bases. The CDR3: CATAFTRDSKQYF. The CDR3 coding sequence is TGTGCCACCGCCTTTACACGGGACTCGAAGCAGTATTTT.

In this sample, this clonotype turned up a few times. The chain is built from TRBV2 and TRBJ2-2; D call uncertain. V was trimmed by 4 bases and J by 3 bases, leaving 3 bases between them. CDR1 and CDR2 from the germline V gene are SNHLY and FYNNEI. This CDR3 region has 12 residues. CDR3 DNA sequence: TGTGCCAGCAGTGGTCACACCGGGGAGCTGTTTTTT. Translated: CASSGHTGELFF.

The chain joins TRBV6-2 or TRBV6-3 to TRBJ2-1, with 7 bases aligning to TRBD1. The CDR3 is 16 residues long. Germline V CDR1 and CDR2: MNHEY, SVGEGT. With 2 bases clipped from V and 0 bases from J, the junction kept 4 bases outside the gene matches. CDR3 nucleotides: TGTGCCAGCAGTTACACGACAGGGAGCTCCTACAATGAGCAGTTCTTC. This encodes CASSYTTGSSYNEQFF.

This clonotype has ten or more counts. The chain has TRBV12-3 or TRBV12-4 and TRBJ1-2, with D unresolved. Trimming took off 6 bases at V and 0 bases at J, with 5 bases between the two ends. The CDR3 contains 12 residues. The CDR3 DNA reads TGTGCCAGCAGAGGAGCTAACTATGGCTACACCTTC. This sequence encodes CASRGANYGYTF.

In its sample, this clonotype was seen many times. The chain joins TRBV6-2 or TRBV6-3 to TRBJ1-1; TRBD1 is a possible D gene (6 bases). The CDR3 loop spans 15 amino acids. Germline V gene data show CDR1 as MNHEY and CDR2 as SVGEGT. V was cut by 6 bases and J by 1 base, with 15 bases left in between. The CDR3 spells CASSRHTTGNTEAFF. The CDR3 nucleotides read TGTGCCAGCAGCCGCCATACGACAGGGAACACTGAAGCTTTCTTT.

This clonotype has only a few counts. This chain joins TRBV10-2 and TRBJ2-2, with D unclear. Germline V CDR1 and CDR2: WSHSY, SAAADI. CDR3 length equals 13 residues. Trimming left V 2 bases short and J 5 bases short, with 6 bases between. Here the CDR3 DNA reads TGCGCCAGCAGTGAGGGGCGAACCGGGGAGCTGTTTTTT. It is translated as CASSEGRTGELFF.

This clonotype turned up a few times. This rearrangement joins TRBV6-1 to TRBJ2-3; D ambiguous. Germline V gives CDR1 MNHNS, CDR2 SASEGT. The CDR3 runs to 14 residues. V lost 6 bases to trimming and J lost 5 bases, with 15 bases between them. The CDR3 spells CASRGEGSVDTQYF. DNA of the CDR3: TGTGCCAGCAGGGGTGAAGGGTCGGTAGATACGCAGTATTTT.

The chain links TRBV24-1 to TRBJ2-3; no reliable D call. Trimming stripped 5 bases from V and 3 bases from J, with 17 bases between. Germline-derived CDR1 and CDR2 are KGHDR and SFDVKD. This CDR3 comprises 16 residues. CDR3 loop: CATSAVDRRSTDTQYF. In DNA, the CDR3 is TGTGCCACCAGTGCCGTGGACCGAAGGAGTACAGATACGCAGTATTTT.

This clonotype has just a few counts. The rearrangement links TRBV20-1 to TRBJ2-6; no definite D call. Germline lookup yields CDR1 DFQATT and CDR2 SNEGSKA (reference sequence). This CDR3 has 17 amino acids. Trimming left V 6 bases short and J 4 bases short, with 22 bases between. The CDR3 DNA reads as TGCAGTGCGCCGGGCCCCGGGCGGATAGTGGGGGCCAACGTCCTGACTTTC. Its protein product is CSAPGPGRIVGANVLTF.

The genes are TRBV6-1 and TRBJ2-3; D is undetermined. The V gene's germline CDR1 is MNHNS and CDR2 SASEGT. The CDR3 has 15 amino acids. V was cut by 0 bases and J by 0 bases, with 7 bases left in between. CDR3 coding DNA: TGTGCCAGCAGTGAAGCGCCGGACAGCACAGATACGCAGTATTTT. Amino acid sequence: CASSEAPDSTDTQYF.

This clonotype was found a few times. This rearrangement joins TRBV5-1 to TRBJ1-1; TRBD1 matches 9 bases. CDR1 and CDR2 from the germline V gene are SGHRS and YFSETQ. This CDR3 is 15 amino acids long. The V gene end was trimmed by 0 bases and the J gene end by 4 bases; junction bases not matched to a gene: 4. DNA for the CDR3: TGCGCCAGCAGCTTGGCAACAGGGGGCGGCACTGAAGCTTTCTTT. Its translation is CASSLATGGGTEAFF.

This clonotype was picked up a small number of times. The chain joins TRBV12-3 or TRBV12-4 to TRBJ2-1; 7 nucleotides line up with TRBD2. Trimming cost V 3 bases and J 10 bases; bases outside gene matches: 9. This CDR3 is built from 14 residues. Written as DNA, the CDR3 is TGTGCCAGCAGTTTCGAGCGGGGATTCACGGAGCAGTTCTTC. It specifies CASSFERGFTEQFF.

This clonotype was seen only a few times. The chain joins TRBV20-1 to TRBJ2-5, with 12 nucleotides matching TRBD2. V dropped 3 bases and J dropped 2; count of bases not matched to a gene: 4. CDR3 size: 15 residues. CDR1 and CDR2 from the germline V gene are DFQATT and SNEGSKA (reference sequence). The CDR3 nucleotides are TGCAGTGCTAGTGGACTAGCGGGATTACAAGAGACCCAGTACTTC. Protein: CSASGLAGLQETQYF.